The 30 T cell receptor beta chains below were found in one sample sequenced in a study of human T cells and chemical hapten exposure. TCRdb fed the RACE reads into MiXCR, producing one record per CDR3 protein. This table holds about 120,000 distinct CDR3 sequences, about 11% found once. As for time point: patch test 3, about 24 weeks after DPC sensitization. As for treatment: therapeutic diphenylcyclopropenone sensitization with weekly scalp DPC. The sequencing here drew on whole blood, taken in connection with sensitization to the hapten diphenylcyclopropenone (DPC). The receptors come from a woman aged 50 to 60 with alopecia areata. Some clones in this sample may be carry-over from other donors' samples.

The rearrangement links TRBV5-6 to TRBJ2-7; D gene ambiguous. V was clipped by 0 bases and J by 0 bases, with 7 bases between them. In germline, CDR1 is SGHDT, CDR2 YYEEEE. The CDR3 spans 14 residues. The DNA for the CDR3 is TGTGCCAGCAGCTTGGTGACGAGCTCCTACGAGCAGTACTTC. Translated, it gives CASSLVTSSYEQYF.

Ten or more counts support this clonotype. The V call is TRBV12-3 or TRBV12-4, the J call TRBJ2-3; TRBD2 matches 13 bases. The CDR3 has 16 amino acids. J gave up 7 bases and V 5 bases, and 9 bases lay outside the gene matches. The CDR3 DNA is TGTGCCAGCAGTGCCCAACTAGCGGGGGGGCCGCATACGCAGTATTTT. Its protein product is CASSAQLAGGPHTQYF.

In this sample, this clonotype turned up many times. CDR3 sequence: CASSLGASYNEQFF. CDR3 nucleotide sequence: TGTGCCAGCAGCTTAGGGGCCTCCTACAATGAGCAGTTCTTC. The rearrangement uses TRBV27 and TRBJ2-1, with a tentative D call TRBD1 (5 bases). Germline values: CDR1 MNHEY, CDR2 SMNVEV (reference sequence). Between the trimmed V and J ends, which lost 6 bases and 0 bases, there was a span of 9 bases. CDR3 length: 14 amino acids.

In its sample, this clonotype was seen a few times. The chain couples TRBV28 to TRBJ1-2; D call uncertain. There are 11 residues in the CDR3. CDR1 is MDHEN and CDR2 is SYDVKM in the germline V gene. V was cut by 3 bases and J by 4 bases, with 3 bases left in between. CDR3 region: CASSFFYGYTF. As DNA, the CDR3 is TGTGCCAGCAGTTTCTTCTATGGCTACACCTTC.

This clonotype was observed a few times. The gene calls are TRBV6-1 and TRBJ2-1; 8 bases align to TRBD2. The CDR3 totals 14 residues. V shed 8 bases and J 0 bases; nucleotides not matched to a gene: 3. The germline CDR1 and CDR2 sequences are MNHNS and SASEGT. This chain's CDR3 is CASERGSSYNEQFF. The CDR3 nucleotides are TGTGCCAGCGAGCGGGGGAGCTCCTACAATGAGCAGTTCTTC.

J is TRBJ2-6 and V is TRBV7-9; 7 nucleotides agree with TRBD1. The germline CDR1 and CDR2 sequences are SEHNR and FQNEAQ (reference sequence). Trimming at V came to 6 bases and at J to 4 bases, leaving 9 bases not matched to a gene. The CDR3 consists of 16 residues. The CDR3 loop is CASSTRGLEGANVLTF. The CDR3 DNA reads as TGTGCCAGCAGTACTAGGGGGCTTGAAGGGGCCAACGTCCTGACTTTC.

This chain links TRBV6-6 with TRBJ1-1; 7 bases are shared with TRBD1. Trimming took 6 bases from V and 12 from J; bases not matched to a gene: 10. Germline values: CDR1 MNHNY, CDR2 SVGAGI (reference sequence). This CDR3 has 12 residues. The CDR3 is CASSEQGIESFF. The CDR3 region has the DNA TGTGCCAGCAGCGAACAGGGGATCGAGTCTTTCTTT.

The V and J genes are TRBV10-3 and TRBJ2-7; tentative D call: TRBD2 (6 bases). Germline loops: CDR1 ENHRY, CDR2 SYGVKD. The CDR3 has 15 amino acids. V lost 0 bases to trimming and J lost 2 bases, with 11 bases between them. CDR3 region: CAISESRSGPYEQYF. As DNA, the CDR3 is TGTGCCATCAGTGAGTCAAGGAGCGGGCCCTACGAGCAGTACTTC.

This clonotype has ten or more counts. The J gene is TRBJ2-5, the V gene TRBV6-6; no reliable D call. V lost 0 bases to trimming and J lost 5 bases, with 1 base between them. The CDR3 loop spans 11 amino acids. The germline gives CDR1 MNHNY, CDR2 SVGAGI (reference sequence). DNA for the CDR3: TGTGCCAGCAGTTACTCGGAGACCCAGTACTTC. It yields the protein CASSYSETQYF.

V usage is TRBV12-3 or TRBV12-4 and J usage is TRBJ1-6; TRBD1 might be the D (5 bases). The CDR3 is 16 residues long. Trimming removed 3 bases from V and 7 bases from J, with 16 bases in between. CDR3 nucleotide sequence: TGTGCCAGCAGTTTTGGCAGGGCGACGGGAAATTCACCCCTCCACTTT. Encoded protein: CASSFGRATGNSPLHF.

The J gene is TRBJ1-6, the V gene TRBV2, with D maybe TRBD1 (5 bases). This CDR3 is 15 amino acids long. Germline CDR1 reads SNHLY; CDR2 reads FYNNEI. V lost 6 bases to trimming and J lost 6 bases, with 15 bases between them. The CDR3 DNA sequence: TGTGCCAGCAGGATGGACGGAGGGGCTAATTCACCCCTCCACTTT. It translates to CASRMDGGANSPLHF.

This clonotype has only a few counts. DNA of the CDR3: TGCAGTGCTTACCGACGAGGCAGGGGGGGCTCCAATCAGCCCCAGCATTTT. Residues: CSAYRRGRGGSNQPQHF. The rearrangement uses TRBV20-1 and TRBJ1-5, with 7 bases aligning to TRBD1. The CDR3 extends over 17 amino acids. CDR1 and CDR2 from the germline V gene are DFQATT and SNEGSKA (reference sequence). Trimming at V came to 5 bases and at J to 3 bases, leaving 16 bases not matched to a gene.

This clonotype was detected a few times. The CDR3 protein is CASILGTMNTEAFF. CDR3 in DNA: TGTGCCAGCATATTAGGGACTATGAACACTGAAGCTTTCTTT. The rearrangement uses TRBV6-1 and TRBJ1-1; D is possibly TRBD1 (5 bases). Trimming pared 7 bases from V and 0 bases from J, leaving 12 bases between. The CDR3 has 14 amino acids. Germline values: CDR1 MNHNS, CDR2 SASEGT.

This clonotype appeared a few times. The genes are TRBV12-3 or TRBV12-4 and TRBJ1-3; TRBD1 might be the D (6 bases). CDR3 length: 15 residues. V dropped 6 bases and J dropped 4 bases, with 16 bases sitting between them. CDR3 residues: CASRPRTGPGNTIYF. DNA of the CDR3: TGTGCCAGCAGACCCCGCACAGGGCCCGGAAACACCATATATTTT.

The chain employs TRBV29-1 and TRBJ1-1, with D perhaps TRBD1 (6 bases). Deletions cut 6 bases from V and 4 bases from J, with 18 bases between. This CDR3 region has 14 residues. In germline, CDR1 is SQVTM, CDR2 ANQGSEA. The CDR3 DNA reads TGCAGCGTCCAACAGGGCAGCACGGGCACTGAAGCTTTCTTT. It codes for CSVQQGSTGTEAFF.

CDR3 in DNA: TGTGCCAGCACTTCTCCGGGCCCAAATGAAAAACTGTTTTTT. It specifies CASTSPGPNEKLFF. This chain joins TRBV12-3 or TRBV12-4 and TRBJ1-4; no clear D gene. CDR3 length: 14 amino acids. V was clipped by 7 bases and J by 5 bases, with 14 bases between them.

V gene TRBV10-3 combines with J gene TRBJ1-5, with TRBD1 as a possible D gene (5 bases). Germline CDR1 reads ENHRY; CDR2 reads SYGVKD. The CDR3 loop spans 12 amino acids. Trimming removed 10 bases from V and 7 bases from J, with 14 bases in between. CDR3 bases: TGTGCCACACAGGTCCCCGAGCAGCCCCAGCATTTT. This encodes CATQVPEQPQHF.

The J gene is TRBJ2-5, the V gene TRBV5-5; unclear D gene. Per the germline V gene, CDR1 is SGHKS and CDR2 is YYEKEE (reference sequence). Between the trimmed V and J ends, which lost 3 bases and 1 base, there was a span of 10 bases. The CDR3 is 14 amino acids. The DNA of the CDR3 is TGTGCCAGCAGCTCTCTGACGGTCCAAGAGACCCAGTACTTC. It is translated as CASSSLTVQETQYF.

V and J are TRBV20-1 and TRBJ2-3; D is tentatively TRBD1 or TRBD2 (5 bases each). The CDR3 consists of 15 residues. Germline CDR1 is DFQATT and CDR2 is SNEGSKA (reference sequence). Trimming took 3 bases from V and 4 from J, leaving 17 bases between them. CDR3 DNA: TGCAGTGCTAGCTTGGGGGAGAGGTTTCCAGATACGCAGTATTTT. Its translation: CSASLGERFPDTQYF.

In its sample, this clonotype was seen many times. This chain uses TRBV29-1 with TRBJ1-1; 10 positions match TRBD1. Germline V CDR1 and CDR2: SQVTM, ANQGSEA. V dropped 4 bases and J dropped 5; count of bases not matched to a gene: 10. The CDR3 is 15 residues long. The CDR3 DNA sequence: TGCAGCGTTGTTTTTACGGGACAGGGGTTTACTGAAGCTTTCTTT. Its translation is CSVVFTGQGFTEAFF.

This clonotype was picked up one time. The genes are TRBV27 and TRBJ1-6, with D uncertain. The CDR3 length is 16 residues. The V and J ends lost 4 bases and 8 bases respectively, with 18 bases between them. The germline V gene has CDR1 MNHEY and CDR2 SMNVEV (reference sequence). CDR3 sequence: CASSSKWTDGDSPLHF. CDR3 in DNA: TGTGCCAGCAGTTCAAAGTGGACGGACGGGGATTCACCCCTCCACTTT.

The chain is built from TRBV29-1 and TRBJ2-3, with no clear D. The germline gives CDR1 SQVTM, CDR2 ANQGSEA. Trimming removed 5 bases at V and 3 bases at J, with 9 bases between. This CDR3 contains 12 residues. Here the CDR3 reads CSVLAETDTQYF. DNA of the CDR3: TGCAGCGTTTTGGCAGAAACAGATACGCAGTATTTT.

The J gene is TRBJ2-2, the V gene TRBV12-3 or TRBV12-4; perhaps TRBD1 as D (6 bases). The CDR3 has 15 residues. The V gene lost 5 bases and the J gene lost 5 bases, with 15 bases spanning the gap. Written as DNA, the CDR3 is TGTGCCAGCAGTCCCAGGGGACCAGTTACCGGGGAGCTGTTTTTT. Translated, it gives CASSPRGPVTGELFF.

A remark on this clonotype: The germline gene is not matched at one end of the junction; a read error may be the cause. The chain carries TRBV20-1 and TRBJ2-7; D perhaps matches TRBD1 (6 bases). The CDR3 totals 12 residues. Per the germline V gene, CDR1 is DFQATT and CDR2 is SNEGSKA (reference sequence). CDR3 nucleotide sequence: TGCAGTGCTACCACAGGGTCCTCCGAGCAGTACTTC. Residues: CSATTGSSEQYF.

The sample holds many counts of this clonotype. The rearrangement links TRBV29-1 to TRBJ2-2; D call uncertain. Trimming pared 4 bases from V and 4 bases from J, leaving 7 bases between. The length of the CDR3 is 12 residues. Per germline, CDR1 SQVTM and CDR2 ANQGSEA. CDR3 nucleotide sequence: TGCAGCGTTGTAAGAACCACCGGGGAGCTGTTTTTT. As protein: CSVVRTTGELFF.

This clonotype showed up many times. The chain couples TRBV3-1 to TRBJ2-5, with 7 positions matching TRBD1. The germline V gene encodes CDR1 LGHDT and CDR2 YNNKEL (reference sequence). The CDR3 covers 15 residues. Germline trimming cut 2 bases from V and 1 base from J; bases unmatched to any gene: 4. CDR3 nucleotide sequence: TGTGCCAGCAGCCAATCGACAGGGCGCCAAGAGACCCAGTACTTC. Protein product: CASSQSTGRQETQYF.

In this sample, this clonotype turned up many times. The V call is TRBV2, the J call TRBJ2-7; the D is unclear. The CDR3 contains 13 residues. Germline assignment: CDR1 SNHLY and CDR2 FYNNEI. Between the trimmed V and J ends, which lost 2 bases and 1 base, there was a span of 6 bases. CDR3 in DNA: TGTGCCAGCAGTGAATGGGTATCCTACGAGCAGTACTTC. This sequence encodes CASSEWVSYEQYF.

As regards this clonotype: Given a much more abundant clone one base away, this may be a read error. The genes are TRBV20-1 and TRBJ1-5; TRBD1 matches at 9 bases. The length of the CDR3 is 17 residues. Germline trimming cut 3 bases from V and 5 bases from J; bases unmatched to any gene: 14. Germline values: CDR1 DFQATT, CDR2 SNEGSKA (reference sequence). The CDR3 sequence: CSASIPGTGRSDQPQHF. The DNA of the CDR3 is TGCAGTGCTAGTATCCCCGGGACAGGGAGGTCGGATCAGCCCCAGCATTTT.

The chain carries TRBV27 and TRBJ1-2; tentatively, D is TRBD1 (5 bases). Germline CDR1 reads MNHEY; CDR2 reads SMNVEV (reference sequence). There are 15 residues in the CDR3. The V end lost 0 bases, the J end lost 7 bases, and 15 bases lay between the germline ends. This CDR3 reads CASSLSISGFVGYTF. Written as DNA, the CDR3 is TGTGCCAGCAGTTTATCGATTTCAGGGTTTGTTGGCTACACCTTC.

This clonotype came up many times. The chain is built from TRBV7-8 and TRBJ2-7; possibly TRBD2 for D (5 bases). The germline V and J ends were trimmed by 1 base and 2 bases, with 9 bases remaining between them. Germline CDR1 is SGHVS and CDR2 is FQNEAQ. The CDR3 totals 14 residues. CDR3 protein: CASSLEAGAYEQYF. The CDR3 region has the DNA TGTGCCAGCAGCTTAGAGGCCGGGGCCTACGAGCAGTACTTC.